This T cell receptor (beta chain) was sequenced for a study of blood T cell repertoires in COVID-19. Overall study context: Specimens from acute and convalescent COVID-19 originated in the United States, Italy and Spain.

Clones were sequenced by immunoSEQ multiplex PCR, and TCRdb holds only the in-frame ones, with some missing. Of 140,000 to 150,000 clones in the sample, 88% were seen once. Germline-derived CDR1 and CDR2 are MDHEN and SYDVKM. Losses at the gene ends were 6 bases for V and 6 bases for J; bases not matched to a gene: 11. The CDR3 contains 16 residues. The receptor was derived from a woman aged 45 to 65 with acute or convalescent COVID-19. Sequenced input: peripheral blood. The chain has TRBV28 and TRBJ2-2, with 9 bases fitting TRBD1. CDR3 amino acids: CASSTGGLGRAGELFF. The CDR3 DNA is TGTGCCAGCAGCACAGGGGGCCTCGGGCGGGCCGGGGAGCTGTTTTTT.